One sample yielded the 24 T cell receptor beta chains listed below, sequenced in a study of cytomegalovirus exposure and HLA in healthy donors. In the PCR, 60 Vbeta and 13 Jbeta primers were used. The data were produced by immunoSEQ multiplex PCR, yet TCRdb's version contains in-frame clones alone and is incomplete. The sample has 100,000 or so clones, 50% to 70% seen once. Specimen: PBMCs. The receptors come from a human donor in good health.

The chain uses TRBV9 and TRBJ1-2; no clear D gene. Trimming cost V 0 bases and J 4 bases, with 13 bases left between them. Germline CDR1 is SGDLS and CDR2 is YYNGEE. This CDR3 comprises 15 residues. CDR3 sequence reads: CASSVAQAEFYGYTF. The DNA for the CDR3 is TGTGCCAGCAGCGTAGCTCAGGCAGAATTCTATGGCTACACCTTC.

This CDR3 reads CASSRSRARGNTQYF. DNA of the CDR3: TGTGCCAGCAGCCGTAGCCGGGCCCGCGGGAATACGCAGTATTTT. The chain couples TRBV7-6 to TRBJ2-3; D might be TRBD2 (6 bases). The CDR3 runs 15 residues. CDR1 is SGHVS, CDR2 FNYEAQ, per germline. The ends were cut back, 5 bases at V and 7 bases at J, with 19 bases in the middle.

The sample holds one count of this clone. The V gene is TRBV6-1, the J gene TRBJ1-5; tentative D call: TRBD1 (5 bases). Trimming left V 10 bases short and J 0 bases short, with 16 bases between. CDR1 is MNHNS, CDR2 SASEGT, per germline. The CDR3 has 15 residues. In nucleotides, the CDR3 is TGTGCCACCTGGCTCGGGGGATATAGCAATCAGCCCCAGCATTTT. Protein: CATWLGGYSNQPQHF.

This chain links TRBV18 with TRBJ2-1, with TRBD2 matching over 11 bases. This CDR3 is 20 amino acids long. The V and J ends lost 5 bases and 5 bases, in that order; junction bases with no gene match: 20. Germline loops: CDR1 KGHSH, CDR2 LQKENI. CDR3 in amino acids: CASSIIRLAGGTVQDNEQFF. The CDR3 DNA sequence: TGTGCCAGCTCAATTATCCGCCTAGCGGGAGGAACGGTACAAGACAATGAGCAGTTCTTC. Variable domain in full (rest from reference TRBV18 and TRBJ2-1): NAGVMQNPRHLVRRRGQEARLRCSPMKGHSHVYWYRQLPEEGLKFMVYLQKENIIDESGMPKERFSAEFPKEGPSILRIQQVVRGDSAAYFCASSIIRLAGGTVQDNEQFFGPGTRLTVL.

The V gene is TRBV7-9, the J gene TRBJ2-7, with TRBD1 identical over 9 bases. Germline V gene lookup returns CDR1 SEHNR and CDR2 FQNEAQ (reference sequence). The CDR3 totals 15 residues. Trimming took 4 bases from V and 7 from J; bases not matched to a gene: 11. The CDR3 DNA follows: TGTGCCAGCAGCTCTCCACAGGGGGCGGGTAATGAGCAGTACTTC. It encodes CASSSPQGAGNEQYF.

J is TRBJ1-6 and V is TRBV5-1; 8 bases agree with TRBD1. The CDR3 has 14 residues. CDR1 and CDR2 from the germline V gene are SGHRS and YFSETQ. Trimming took 5 bases from V and 10 from J; bases not matched to a gene: 8. DNA for the CDR3: TGCGCCAGCAGAAGGGACAGGACGGGATCACCCCTCCACTTT. It specifies CASRRDRTGSPLHF.

V is TRBV27 and J is TRBJ2-5, with TRBD1 as a possible D gene (6 bases). Germline V gene sequence: CDR1 MNHEY, CDR2 SMNVEV (reference sequence). V shed 6 bases and J shed 4 bases, with 12 bases lying between them. This CDR3 has 13 amino acids. CDR3 coding DNA: TGTGCCAGCAGACGGCAGGGGTCAGAGACCCAGTACTTC. Translating gives CASRRQGSETQYF.

V gene TRBV11-2 combines with J gene TRBJ2-5; 9 positions match TRBD1. There are 15 residues in the CDR3. J was trimmed by 5 bases and V by 2 bases; bases with no gene match: 6. Germline-derived CDR1 and CDR2 are SGHAT and FQNNGV. This CDR3 is CASSLRGTGWETQYF. DNA for the CDR3: TGTGCCAGCAGCTTACGGGGGACAGGGTGGGAGACCCAGTACTTC.

This chain connects TRBV10-3 to TRBJ2-5; 7 bases fit TRBD2. Unmatched junction bases numbered 7, after V lost 8 bases and J lost 4 bases. The CDR3 contains 13 residues. Germline V gene lookup returns CDR1 ENHRY and CDR2 SYGVKD. The CDR3 protein is CAIGRESGETQYF. The DNA of the CDR3 is TGTGCCATCGGGCGGGAGTCGGGAGAGACCCAGTACTTC.

The rearrangement uses TRBV2 and TRBJ2-3; no firm D call. V was shortened by 1 base and J by 7 bases, with 15 bases between the two germline ends. The CDR3 extends over 15 amino acids. Germline assignment: CDR1 SNHLY and CDR2 FYNNEI. The CDR3: CASSEEDYYANTQYF. The CDR3 nucleotides read TGTGCCAGCAGTGAAGAAGATTACTACGCCAATACGCAGTATTTT. Based on the CDR3 plus reference TRBV2 and TRBJ2-3, the full variable domain is EPEVTQTPSHQVTQMGQEVILRCVPISNHLYFYWYRQILGQKVEFLVSFYNNEISEKSEIFDDQFSVERPDGSNFTLKIRSTKLEDSAMYFCASSEEDYYANTQYFGPGTRLTVL.

The V gene is TRBV5-8, the J gene TRBJ2-2; no firm D call. From germline, CDR1 is SGHTS and CDR2 YDEGEE. This CDR3 has 12 residues. V shed 2 bases and J shed 7 bases, with 6 bases lying between them. The CDR3 loop is CASSFTFGELFF. The CDR3 DNA sequence: TGTGCCAGCAGCTTTACTTTCGGGGAGCTGTTTTTT. The full variable domain, its missing parts supplied by reference TRBV5-8 and TRBJ2-2, is EAGVTQSPTHLIKTRGQQATLRCSPISGHTSVYWYQQALGLGLQFLLWYDEGEERNRGNFPPRFSGRQFPNYSSELNVNALELEDSALYLCASSFTFGELFFGEGSRLTVL.

The chain carries TRBV5-4 and TRBJ2-2, with 7 bases lining up with TRBD1. Trimming removed 0 bases from V and 6 bases from J; junction bases left unmatched: 5. Per the germline V gene, CDR1 is SGHNT and CDR2 is YYREEE (reference sequence). The CDR3 sequence is 15 residues long. CDR3 sequence (DNA): TGTGCCAGCAGCTTGGGGTTAGGGGGCTCCGGGGAGCTGTTTTTT. It yields the protein CASSLGLGGSGELFF.

Note on this clone: The CDR3 ends on some other residue instead of the conserved phenylalanine or tryptophan, so this is likely a read error. Here the CDR3 reads CASILGTLHTSGRYEQYL. CDR3 sequence (DNA): TGCGCCAGCATACTTGGGACGTTACATACTAGCGGGAGATACGAGCAGTACCTC. The chain links TRBV5-1 to TRBJ2-7; 11 nucleotides match TRBD2. The V segment lost 6 bases and the J segment 4 bases; nucleotides outside the gene matches: 18. Germline V gives CDR1 SGHRS, CDR2 YFSETQ. The CDR3 covers 18 residues.

The chain uses TRBV19 and TRBJ2-1; 11 bases are shared with TRBD2. V shed 6 bases, J shed 8 bases, and the junction held 9 bases outside the gene matches. Per germline, CDR1 LNHDA and CDR2 SQIVND (reference sequence). The CDR3 totals 15 residues. In DNA, the CDR3 is TGTGCCAGTAGGCGATATAGCGGGAGGGCCGATGAGCAGTTCTTC. Encoded protein: CASRRYSGRADEQFF.

The chain has TRBV5-5 and TRBJ1-1, with no clear D. There are 15 residues in the CDR3. V lost 2 bases and J lost 1, with 12 bases in between. Germline V gene sequence: CDR1 SGHKS, CDR2 YYEKEE (reference sequence). The CDR3: CASSFLMGGNTEAFF. CDR3 sequence (DNA): TGTGCCAGCAGCTTCCTAATGGGAGGGAACACTGAAGCTTTCTTT.

This chain uses TRBV15 with TRBJ2-5; 7 nucleotides match TRBD2. The length of the CDR3 is 18 residues. The germline CDR1 and CDR2 sequences are LNHNV and YYDKDF (reference sequence). V lost 0 bases and J lost 2; bases outside the gene matches: 12. The CDR3, as DNA: TGTGCCACCAGCAGAGATGGGTGGGAGGGCCCCGAACAAGAGACCCAGTACTTC. Its translation is CATSRDGWEGPEQETQYF.

V and J are TRBV19 and TRBJ2-1, with 8 bases fitting TRBD2. CDR3 size: 14 residues. The trim removed 9 bases at V and 8 bases at J, leaving 12 bases unmatched. Germline V gives CDR1 LNHDA, CDR2 SQIVND (reference sequence). For the CDR3, the DNA is TGTGCCAGCCAACGGAGCGGGAGAGAGTATGAGCAGTTCTTC. It yields the protein CASQRSGREYEQFF.

This sequence joins TRBV27 and TRBJ2-3; the match to TRBD2 covers 10 bases. J was trimmed by 3 bases and V by 4 bases; bases with no gene match: 4. This CDR3 has 15 residues. Germline V gene lookup returns CDR1 MNHEY and CDR2 SMNVEV (reference sequence). CDR3 loop: CASSSLAGATDTQYF. CDR3 sequence (DNA): TGTGCCAGCAGTTCCCTAGCGGGAGCTACAGATACGCAGTATTTT.

This clone was recorded a few times. The genes are TRBV6-6 and TRBJ1-1; D uncertain. This CDR3 has 13 residues. Trimming shortened V by 8 bases and J by 3 bases, and 13 bases separated the two germline ends. Germline assignment: CDR1 MNHNY and CDR2 SVGAGI (reference sequence). CDR3 sequence (DNA): TGTGCCAGCTTTTCGGGGTTGGACACTGAAGCTTTCTTT. This encodes CASFSGLDTEAFF.

This sequence joins TRBV11-3 and TRBJ2-2, with D unresolved. The germline gives CDR1 SGHNT, CDR2 YENEEA. Trimming cost V 5 bases and J 2 bases, with 9 bases left between them. CDR3 length: 14 residues. The DNA of the CDR3 is TGTGCCAGCAGCCACCGACAAAACACCGGGGAGCTGTTTTTT. It encodes CASSHRQNTGELFF.

V is TRBV9 and J is TRBJ1-1; possibly TRBD1 for D (5 bases). The germline V and J ends were trimmed by 0 bases and 1 base, with 10 bases remaining between them. Germline values: CDR1 SGDLS, CDR2 YYNGEE. The CDR3 runs 15 residues. Written as DNA, the CDR3 is TGTGCCAGCAGCGTAGTTTCAGGGCAGAACACTGAAGCTTTCTTT. Amino acid sequence: CASSVVSGQNTEAFF.

This sequence joins TRBV7-9 and TRBJ2-7, with TRBD2 matching 7 bases. This CDR3 is 14 amino acids long. The trim removed 1 base at V and 7 bases at J, leaving 7 bases unmatched. The germline CDR1 and CDR2 sequences are SEHNR and FQNEAQ (reference sequence). The DNA for the CDR3 is TGTGCCAGCAGCTTAGGTTCCGGGGGGATTGAGCAGTACTTC. It codes for CASSLGSGGIEQYF.

The chain links TRBV6-1 to TRBJ2-7; D is ambiguous. The length of the CDR3 is 12 residues. Trimming removed 0 bases from V and 3 bases from J, with 3 bases in between. Germline lookup yields CDR1 MNHNS and CDR2 SASEGT. The CDR3 reads CASSEARYEQYF. The CDR3 DNA reads TGTGCCAGCAGTGAAGCCCGCTACGAGCAGTACTTC.

The chain recombines TRBV12-5 with TRBJ1-1, with TRBD1 matching over 7 bases. CDR1 is LGHNT and CDR2 is FRNRAP in the germline V gene. V gave up 1 base and J gave up 9 bases; unmatched junction bases: 2. The CDR3 spans 12 residues. Here the CDR3 DNA reads TGTGCTAGTGGTTTGGGACAGGGTAAAGCTTTCTTT. Its translation is CASGLGQGKAFF.